The rows below give T cell receptor beta chains drawn from one sample of a study of PD-L1 blockade in urothelial cancer. Produced via immunoSEQ multiplex PCR; TCRdb's table is partial and in-frame only. The table has 100,000 to 150,000 clones, roughly 80% seen once; the top ten hold around 3.2%. The sequencing used PBMCs, collected around atezolizumab (anti-PD-L1) treatment. Every receptor here comes from a man in his fifties with urothelial cancer. Each CDR3 is given with its conserved first and last residue. Each record gives: J gene, D gene, V gene, CDR3 protein. A D gene is named only where the DNA matches it firmly.

J: TRBJ2-5
D: -
V: TRBV7-8
CDR3: CASSSHTGRGETQYF

J: TRBJ2-1
D: -
V: TRBV11-3
CDR3: CASSPRTDNEQFF

J: TRBJ2-5
D: -
V: TRBV5-1
CDR3: CASSIGSFETQYF

J: TRBJ1-3
D: -
V: TRBV7-2
CDR3: CASSLGYSRGAAGNTIYF

J: TRBJ1-2
D: -
V: TRBV11-1
CDR3: CASSSKSGANYGYTF

J: TRBJ2-1
D: -
V: TRBV7-9
CDR3: CASSRRGGIDEQFF

J: TRBJ2-2
D: TRBD2
V: TRBV4-2
CDR3: CASSQELAGGYTGELFF

J: TRBJ2-7
D: TRBD1
V: TRBV6-5
CDR3: CASSYGINRGYEQYF

J: TRBJ2-4
D: -
V: TRBV7-9
CDR3: CASSVDEGKNIQYF

J: TRBJ2-7
D: TRBD1
V: TRBV2
CDR3: CASMTPGLGQGYEQYF

J: TRBJ1-1
D: -
V: TRBV6-6
CDR3: CASRRPPGAFF

J: TRBJ2-2
D: TRBD2
V: TRBV6-5
CDR3: CASRPGRDTGELFF

J: TRBJ2-7
D: TRBD2
V: TRBV18
CDR3: CASSPLMTSGSDEQYF

J: TRBJ1-1
D: -
V: TRBV4-1
CDR3: CASSLIQNSPEAFF

J: TRBJ1-1
D: TRBD1
V: TRBV7-9
CDR3: CASRTGQPLGTEAFF

J: TRBJ2-4
D: TRBD2
V: TRBV27
CDR3: CASIIKGLAGARGNIQYF

J: TRBJ1-3
D: -
V: TRBV28
CDR3: CASSFIGQGNTIYF

J: TRBJ2-7
D: -
V: TRBV5-1
CDR3: CASSLEGVSYEQYF

J: TRBJ1-3
D: -
V: TRBV5-6
CDR3: CASSLGPRAGQRRNTIYF

J: TRBJ1-1
D: -
V: TRBV4-2
CDR3: CASSQGRGVLNTEAFF

J: TRBJ1-3
D: -
V: TRBV4-2
CDR3: CASSQFSGTGNTIYF

J: TRBJ2-7
D: TRBD2
V: TRBV10-3
CDR3: CAISESIGRASGSYEQYF

J: TRBJ2-1
D: -
V: TRBV28
CDR3: CASSKGERSYYNEQFF

J: TRBJ2-7
D: -
V: TRBV5-1
CDR3: CASSLGGASAYEQYF

J: TRBJ2-7
D: TRBD2
V: TRBV5-1
CDR3: CASSLGGGTMGGYEQYF

J: TRBJ1-4
D: TRBD1
V: TRBV7-8
CDR3: CASSQFAGTGEGRTNEKLFF

J: TRBJ2-5
D: -
V: TRBV7-3
CDR3: CASSLISGETQYF

J: TRBJ1-3
D: -
V: TRBV11-2
CDR3: CASSLRDTIYF

J: TRBJ2-5
D: TRBD1
V: TRBV11-3
CDR3: CASSPGTAGETQYF

J: TRBJ2-3
D: -
V: TRBV7-3
CDR3: CASSSTPSTSADTQYF

J: TRBJ2-5
D: -
V: TRBV4-1
CDR3: CASSQSRGTIKETQYF

J: TRBJ2-1
D: TRBD1
V: TRBV11-2
CDR3: CASSPDRGSYNEQFF

J: TRBJ2-1
D: TRBD2
V: TRBV5-5
CDR3: CASSLDPSGLHSSYNEQFF

J: TRBJ2-7
D: TRBD2
V: TRBV6-6
CDR3: CASRDLAVLSYEQYF

J: TRBJ1-1
D: TRBD1
V: TRBV28
CDR3: CASSRRGKTGLNTEAFF

J: TRBJ2-1
D: -
V: TRBV5-4
CDR3: CASSLGGLGTPTMGNEQFF

J: TRBJ1-1
D: -
V: TRBV29-1
CDR3: CSVTKSGDTEAFF

J: TRBJ1-4
D: -
V: TRBV19
CDR3: CASSMSGVVNEKLFF

J: TRBJ1-5
D: -
V: TRBV9
CDR3: CASSQTAYSNQPQHF

J: TRBJ2-2
D: -
V: TRBV11-2
CDR3: CASSLVRSNTGELFF

J: TRBJ2-5
D: -
V: TRBV18
CDR3: CASSPPLRRGQYF

J: TRBJ2-2
D: -
V: TRBV11-2
CDR3: CASSWTAGRANTGELFF

J: TRBJ2-7
D: TRBD1
V: TRBV19
CDR3: CASSMKGGQQYF

J: TRBJ1-1
D: -
V: TRBV6-6
CDR3: CASTPALGGTEAFF

J: TRBJ2-7
D: -
V: TRBV2
CDR3: CASNRGSPSYEQYF

J: TRBJ2-5
D: TRBD1
V: TRBV28
CDR3: CASRQWTGGQETQYF

J: TRBJ2-3
D: TRBD2
V: TRBV19
CDR3: CASNSGRHTDTQYF

J: TRBJ1-5
D: TRBD1
V: TRBV7-9
CDR3: CASSNSDRPNQPQHF

J: TRBJ2-1
D: TRBD2
V: TRBV5-4
CDR3: CASSSGDRYNEQFF

J: TRBJ1-1
D: -
V: TRBV29-1
CDR3: CSVTSASEAFF

J: TRBJ1-6
D: -
V: TRBV27
CDR3: CASSDYYSPLHF

J: TRBJ2-2
D: TRBD2
V: TRBV18
CDR3: CASSPPLAGPNTGELFF

J: TRBJ1-5
D: -
V: TRBV2
CDR3: CASGTSFSNQPQHF

J: TRBJ1-3
D: -
V: TRBV30
CDR3: CAWRPGTSGNTIYF

J: TRBJ1-5
D: TRBD1
V: TRBV6-1
CDR3: CASSADRTRAQHF